The rows below give T cell receptor beta chains drawn from one sample of a study of shared clonotypes between healthy human individuals. The data were produced by immunoSEQ multiplex PCR, yet TCRdb's version contains in-frame clones alone and is incomplete. This table holds 650,000 to 750,000 clones, 72% found once. Input material: memory CD4+ T cells sorted from blood. The receptor set was obtained from a woman aged 25-40 years in good health. Each CDR3 is given with its conserved first and last residue. A D gene is named only where the DNA matches it firmly. Only part of the rows carry a size: once, few, many, or a class if the clone is expanded.

J gene,V gene,clone size,D gene,CDR3 protein,CDR3 DNA
TRBJ2-3,TRBV29-1,-,-,CSLRDGGSDTQYF,TGCAGCCTCCGGGACGGTGGATCCGATACGCAGTATTTT
TRBJ1-1,TRBV7-9,-,-,CASSFGSRDTEAFF,TGTGCCAGCAGCTTCGGAAGCCGGGACACTGAAGCTTTCTTT
TRBJ1-5,TRBV28,-,TRBD1,CASSSGTGGHSNQPQHF,TGTGCCAGCAGTTCCGGGACAGGGGGTCATAGCAATCAGCCCCAGCATTTT
TRBJ2-1,TRBV7-9,-,TRBD2,CASSLLAGGAYNEQFF,TGTGCCAGCAGCCTCCTAGCGGGAGGGGCCTACAATGAGCAGTTCTTC
TRBJ1-5,TRBV2,once,-,CASKTDPGQQPQHF,TGTGCCAGCAAAACCGACCCAGGCCAGCAGCCCCAGCATTTT
TRBJ2-7,TRBV4-1,few,-,CASSQYKVKAGGDEQYF,TGCGCCAGCAGCCAATATAAAGTCAAGGCCGGGGGTGACGAGCAGTACTTC
TRBJ1-2,TRBV9,few,-,CASSVEGGRRYGYTF,TGTGCCAGCAGCGTAGAGGGTGGCAGGAGATATGGCTACACCTTC
TRBJ2-7,TRBV28,once,-,CASSLSGGAYEQYF,TGTGCCAGCAGTCTATCCGGTGGGGCCTACGAGCAGTACTTC
TRBJ2-7,TRBV7-2,-,TRBD2,CASSFRAGEREQYF,TGTGCCAGCAGCTTTCGAGCGGGGGAACGCGAGCAGTACTTC
TRBJ1-4,TRBV5-5,-,-,CASSLDANAEKLFF,TGTGCCAGCAGCTTGGACGCCAACGCGGAAAAACTGTTTTTT